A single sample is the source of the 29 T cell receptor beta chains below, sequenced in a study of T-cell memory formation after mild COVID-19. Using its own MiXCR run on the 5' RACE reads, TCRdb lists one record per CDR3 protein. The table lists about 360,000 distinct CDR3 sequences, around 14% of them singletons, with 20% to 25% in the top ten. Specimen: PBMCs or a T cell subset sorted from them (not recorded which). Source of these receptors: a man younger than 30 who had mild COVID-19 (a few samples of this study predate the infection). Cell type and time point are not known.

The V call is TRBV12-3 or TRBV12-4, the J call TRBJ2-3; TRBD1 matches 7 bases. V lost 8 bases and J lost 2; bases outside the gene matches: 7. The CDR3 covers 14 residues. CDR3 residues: CASARDRITDTQYF. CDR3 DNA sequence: TGTGCCAGCGCCCGGGACAGAATCACAGATACGCAGTATTTT.

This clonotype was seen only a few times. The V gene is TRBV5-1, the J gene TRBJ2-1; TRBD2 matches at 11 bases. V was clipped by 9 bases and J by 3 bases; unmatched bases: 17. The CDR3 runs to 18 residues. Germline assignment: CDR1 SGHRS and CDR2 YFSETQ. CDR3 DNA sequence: TGCGCCACCGCGGGGGAGACTAGCGGGGTAGCAAGCTACAATGAGCAGTTCTTC. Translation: CATAGETSGVASYNEQFF.

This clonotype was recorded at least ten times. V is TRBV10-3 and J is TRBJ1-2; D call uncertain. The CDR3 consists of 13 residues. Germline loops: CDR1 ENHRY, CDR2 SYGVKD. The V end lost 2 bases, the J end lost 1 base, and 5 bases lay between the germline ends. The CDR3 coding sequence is TGTGCCATCAGTGAGCGAAGTAACTATGGCTACACCTTC. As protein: CAISERSNYGYTF.

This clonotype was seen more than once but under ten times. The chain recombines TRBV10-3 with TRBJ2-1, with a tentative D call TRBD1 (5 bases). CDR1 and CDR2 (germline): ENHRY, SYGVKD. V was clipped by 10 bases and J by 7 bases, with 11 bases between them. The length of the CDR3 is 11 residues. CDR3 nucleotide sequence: TGTGCCACCTTGACAGAAAATGAGCAGTTCTTC. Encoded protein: CATLTENEQFF.

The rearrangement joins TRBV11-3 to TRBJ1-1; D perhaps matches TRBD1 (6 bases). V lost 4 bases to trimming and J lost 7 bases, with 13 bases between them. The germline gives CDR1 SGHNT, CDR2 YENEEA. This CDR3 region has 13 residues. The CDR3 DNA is TGTGCCAGCAGCTCCAGACAGGACCATGAAGCTTTCTTT. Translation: CASSSRQDHEAFF.

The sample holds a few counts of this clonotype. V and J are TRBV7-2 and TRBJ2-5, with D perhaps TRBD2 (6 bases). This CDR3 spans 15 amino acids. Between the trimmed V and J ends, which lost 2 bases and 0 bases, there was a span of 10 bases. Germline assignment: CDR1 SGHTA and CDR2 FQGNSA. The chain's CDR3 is CASSLRRANQETQYF. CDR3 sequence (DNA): TGTGCCAGCAGCTTAAGGAGGGCTAACCAAGAGACCCAGTACTTC.

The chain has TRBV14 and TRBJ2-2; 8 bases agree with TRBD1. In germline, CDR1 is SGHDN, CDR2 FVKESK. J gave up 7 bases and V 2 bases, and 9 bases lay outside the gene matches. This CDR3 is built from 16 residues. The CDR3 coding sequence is TGTGCCAGCAGCCAACTTCCGACAGGGGTTGTCGGGGAGCTGTTTTTT. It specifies CASSQLPTGVVGELFF.

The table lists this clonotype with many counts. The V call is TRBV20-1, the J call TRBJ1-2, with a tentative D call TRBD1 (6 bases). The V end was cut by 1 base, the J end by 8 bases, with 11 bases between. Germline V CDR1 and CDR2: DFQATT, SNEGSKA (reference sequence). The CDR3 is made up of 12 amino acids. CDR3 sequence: CSARGTVLGYTF. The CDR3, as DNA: TGCAGTGCTAGAGGGACAGTCCTGGGCTACACCTTC.

CDR3 amino acids: CASSLVGGDPLPQHF. The CDR3 nucleotides read TGTGCCAGCAGCTTAGTTGGGGGGGATCCGCTACCCCAGCATTTT. The chain joins TRBV7-9 to TRBJ1-5; possible D gene TRBD1, 5 bases. The CDR3 contains 15 residues. V shed 1 base and J shed 10 bases, with 17 bases lying between them. Germline lookup yields CDR1 SEHNR and CDR2 FQNEAQ (reference sequence).

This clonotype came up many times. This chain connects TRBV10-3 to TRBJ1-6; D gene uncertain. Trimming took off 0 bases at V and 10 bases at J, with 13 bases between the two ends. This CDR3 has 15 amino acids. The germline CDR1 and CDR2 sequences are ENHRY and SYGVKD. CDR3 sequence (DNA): TGTGCCATCAGTGAGTCGACTAGCGACGGATCACCCCTCCACTTT. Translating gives CAISESTSDGSPLHF.

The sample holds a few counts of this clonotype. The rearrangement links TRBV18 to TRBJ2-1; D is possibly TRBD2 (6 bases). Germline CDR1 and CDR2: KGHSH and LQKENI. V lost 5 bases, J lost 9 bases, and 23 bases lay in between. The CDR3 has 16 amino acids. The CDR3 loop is CASSSYRDSLRVEQFF. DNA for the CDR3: TGTGCCAGCTCATCTTACCGGGACTCTCTGAGAGTTGAGCAGTTCTTC.

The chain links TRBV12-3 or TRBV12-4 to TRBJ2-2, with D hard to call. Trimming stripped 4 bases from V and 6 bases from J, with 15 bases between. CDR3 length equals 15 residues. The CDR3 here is CASSYRLQTPGELFF. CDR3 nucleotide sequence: TGTGCCAGCAGTTATAGGTTGCAGACCCCCGGGGAGCTGTTTTTT.

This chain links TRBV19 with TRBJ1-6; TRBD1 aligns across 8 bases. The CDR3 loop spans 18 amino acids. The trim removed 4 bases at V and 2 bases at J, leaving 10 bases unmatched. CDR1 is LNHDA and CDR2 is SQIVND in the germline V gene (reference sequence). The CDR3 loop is CASSSARDRTTYNSPLHF. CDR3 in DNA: TGTGCCAGTAGTAGTGCCCGGGACAGGACGACCTATAATTCACCCCTCCACTTT.

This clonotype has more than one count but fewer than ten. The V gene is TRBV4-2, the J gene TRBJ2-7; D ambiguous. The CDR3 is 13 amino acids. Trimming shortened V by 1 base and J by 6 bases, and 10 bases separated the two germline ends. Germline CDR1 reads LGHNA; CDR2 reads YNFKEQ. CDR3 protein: CASSQGVGGEQYF. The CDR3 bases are TGTGCCAGCAGCCAAGGAGTCGGTGGCGAGCAGTACTTC.

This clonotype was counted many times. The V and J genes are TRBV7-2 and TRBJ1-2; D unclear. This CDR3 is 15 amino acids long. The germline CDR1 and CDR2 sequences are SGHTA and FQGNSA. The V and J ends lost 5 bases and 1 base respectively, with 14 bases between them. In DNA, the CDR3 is TGTGCCAGCAGCCCACCCGGGTCGCATAACTATGGCTACACCTTC. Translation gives CASSPPGSHNYGYTF.

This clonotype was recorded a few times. The CDR3 DNA reads TGTGCCAGCAGCTCCATTAAGATGAACACCGGGGAGCTGTTTTTT. The encoded protein is CASSSIKMNTGELFF. The V and J genes are TRBV7-2 and TRBJ2-2; unclear D gene. Per germline, CDR1 SGHTA and CDR2 FQGNSA. Between the trimmed V and J ends, which lost 4 bases and 1 base, there was a span of 10 bases. The CDR3 length is 15 residues.

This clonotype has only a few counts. This CDR3 is CASSLVADSQFF. The CDR3 DNA follows: TGTGCCAGCAGCTTAGTTGCCGACAGCCAGTTCTTC. The chain combines TRBV7-8 with TRBJ2-1; perhaps TRBD1 as D (5 bases). The CDR3 is 12 amino acids. Trimming removed 1 base at V and 13 bases at J, with 11 bases between. Germline-derived CDR1 and CDR2 are SGHVS and FQNEAQ. The full variable domain, completed using reference TRBV7-8 and TRBJ2-1, is GAGVSQSPRYKVAKRGQDVALRCDPISGHVSLFWYQQALGQGPEFLTYFQNEAQLDKSGLPSDRFFAERPEGSVSTLKIQRTQQEDSAVYLCASSLVADSQFFGPGTRLTVL.

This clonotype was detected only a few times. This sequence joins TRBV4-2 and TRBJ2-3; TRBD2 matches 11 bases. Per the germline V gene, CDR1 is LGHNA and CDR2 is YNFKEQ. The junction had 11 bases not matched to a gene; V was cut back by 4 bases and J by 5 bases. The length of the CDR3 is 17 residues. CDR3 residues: CASSLKFSGGAEDTQYF. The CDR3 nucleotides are TGTGCCAGCAGCCTCAAATTTAGCGGGGGGGCCGAAGATACGCAGTATTTT.

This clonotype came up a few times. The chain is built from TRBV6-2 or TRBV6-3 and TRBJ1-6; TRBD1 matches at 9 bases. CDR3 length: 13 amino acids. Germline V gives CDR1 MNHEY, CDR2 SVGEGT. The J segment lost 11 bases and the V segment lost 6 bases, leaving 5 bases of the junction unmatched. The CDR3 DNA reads TGTGCCAGCAGGCCACAGGGGGCAACACCCCTCCACTTT. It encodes CASRPQGATPLHF.

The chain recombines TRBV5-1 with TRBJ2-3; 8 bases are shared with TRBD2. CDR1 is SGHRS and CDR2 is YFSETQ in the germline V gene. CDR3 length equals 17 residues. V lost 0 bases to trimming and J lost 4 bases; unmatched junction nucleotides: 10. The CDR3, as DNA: TGCGCCAGCAGCTTGGCCGGGAGGGGGGCCCCCCCAGATACGCAGTATTTT. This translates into CASSLAGRGAPPDTQYF.

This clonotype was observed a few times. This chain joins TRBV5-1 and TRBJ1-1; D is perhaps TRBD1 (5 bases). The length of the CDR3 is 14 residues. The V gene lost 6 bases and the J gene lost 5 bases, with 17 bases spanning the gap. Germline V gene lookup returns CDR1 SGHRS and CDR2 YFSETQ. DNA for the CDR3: TGCGCCAGCAAAGGCCAGGGTACGAGGACTGAAGCTTTCTTT. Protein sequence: CASKGQGTRTEAFF.

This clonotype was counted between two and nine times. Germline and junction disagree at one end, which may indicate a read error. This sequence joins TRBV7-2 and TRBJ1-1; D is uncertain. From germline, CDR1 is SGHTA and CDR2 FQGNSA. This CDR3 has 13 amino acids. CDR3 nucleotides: TGTGCCAGCAGCTTAGATCAGATACAGAAGCTGATCTTT. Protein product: CASSLDQIQKLIF. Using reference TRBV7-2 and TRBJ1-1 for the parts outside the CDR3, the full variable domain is GAGVSQSPSNKVTEKGKDVELRCDPISGHTALYWYRQSLGQGLEFLIYFQGNSAPDKSGLPSDRFSAERTGGSVSTLTIQRTQQEDSAVYLCASSLDQIQKLIFGQGTRLTVV.

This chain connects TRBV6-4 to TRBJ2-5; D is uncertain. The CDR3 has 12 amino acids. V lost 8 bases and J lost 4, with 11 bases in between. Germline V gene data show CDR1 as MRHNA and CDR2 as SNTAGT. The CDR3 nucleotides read TGTGCCAGCTCCGGCCTCGGAGAGACCCAGTACTTC. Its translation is CASSGLGETQYF.

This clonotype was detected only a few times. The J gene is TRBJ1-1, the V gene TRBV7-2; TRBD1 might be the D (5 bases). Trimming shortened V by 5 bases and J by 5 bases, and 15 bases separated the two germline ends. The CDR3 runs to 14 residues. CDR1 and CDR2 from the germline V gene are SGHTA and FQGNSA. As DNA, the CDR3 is TGTGCCAGCAGCGCGAGACTGGGGGGAACTGAAGCTTTCTTT. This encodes CASSARLGGTEAFF.

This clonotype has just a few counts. CDR3 region: CSARDPGNQPQHF. CDR3 nucleotides: TGCAGTGCTAGAGATCCCGGGAATCAGCCCCAGCATTTT. This chain joins TRBV20-1 and TRBJ1-5; D gene unclear. Per germline, CDR1 DFQATT and CDR2 SNEGSKA (reference sequence). Trimming cost V 0 bases and J 4 bases, with 7 bases left between them. The length of the CDR3 is 13 residues.

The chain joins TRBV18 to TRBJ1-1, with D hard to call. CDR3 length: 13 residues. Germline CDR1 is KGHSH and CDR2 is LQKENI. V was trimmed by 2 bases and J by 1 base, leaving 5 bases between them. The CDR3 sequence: CASSPMSNTEAFF. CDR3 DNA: TGTGCCAGCTCACCAATGTCGAACACTGAAGCTTTCTTT.

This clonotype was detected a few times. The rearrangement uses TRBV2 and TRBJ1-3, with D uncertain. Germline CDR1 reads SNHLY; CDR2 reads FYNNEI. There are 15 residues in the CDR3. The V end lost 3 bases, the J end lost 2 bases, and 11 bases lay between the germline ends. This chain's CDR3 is CASSDRPSAGNTIYF. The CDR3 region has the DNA TGTGCCAGCAGTGATAGGCCTTCCGCTGGAAACACCATATATTTT.

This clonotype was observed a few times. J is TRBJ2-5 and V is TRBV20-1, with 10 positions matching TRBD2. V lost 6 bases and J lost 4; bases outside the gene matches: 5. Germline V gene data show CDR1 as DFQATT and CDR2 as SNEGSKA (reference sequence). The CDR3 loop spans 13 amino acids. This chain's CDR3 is CSAASGGAETQYF. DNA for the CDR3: TGCAGTGCAGCAAGCGGGGGGGCAGAGACCCAGTACTTC.

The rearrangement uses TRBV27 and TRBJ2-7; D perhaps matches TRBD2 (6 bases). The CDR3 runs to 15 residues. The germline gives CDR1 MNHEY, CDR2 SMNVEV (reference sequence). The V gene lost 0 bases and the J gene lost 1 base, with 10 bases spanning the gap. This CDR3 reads CASSLSPGLSYEQYF. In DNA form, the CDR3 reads TGTGCCAGCAGTTTATCCCCGGGACTTTCCTACGAGCAGTACTTC.